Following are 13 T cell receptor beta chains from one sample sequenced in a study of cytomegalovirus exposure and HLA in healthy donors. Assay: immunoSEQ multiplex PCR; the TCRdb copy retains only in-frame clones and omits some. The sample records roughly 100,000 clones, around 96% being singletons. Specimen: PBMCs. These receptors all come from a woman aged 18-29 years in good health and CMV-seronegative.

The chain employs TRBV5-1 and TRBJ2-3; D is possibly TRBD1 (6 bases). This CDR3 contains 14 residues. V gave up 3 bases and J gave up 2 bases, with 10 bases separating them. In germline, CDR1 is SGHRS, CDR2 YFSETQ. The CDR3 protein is CASSSRDNTDTQYF. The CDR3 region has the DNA TGCGCCAGCAGCTCCCGGGACAACACAGATACGCAGTATTTT.

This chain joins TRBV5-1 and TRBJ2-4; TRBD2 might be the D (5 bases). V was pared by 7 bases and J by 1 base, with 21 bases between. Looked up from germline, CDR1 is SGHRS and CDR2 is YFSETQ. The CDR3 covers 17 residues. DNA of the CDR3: TGCGCCAGCCACCTGGGGTGGGGAGAGGAGGCCAAAAACATTCAGTACTTC. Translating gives CASHLGWGEEAKNIQYF.

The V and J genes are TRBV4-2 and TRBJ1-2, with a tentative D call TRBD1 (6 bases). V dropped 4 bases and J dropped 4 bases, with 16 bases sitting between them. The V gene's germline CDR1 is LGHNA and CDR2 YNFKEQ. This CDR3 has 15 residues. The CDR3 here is CASSPSGGGSYGYTF. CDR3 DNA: TGTGCCAGCAGCCCCAGCGGGGGGGGCAGCTATGGCTACACCTTC.

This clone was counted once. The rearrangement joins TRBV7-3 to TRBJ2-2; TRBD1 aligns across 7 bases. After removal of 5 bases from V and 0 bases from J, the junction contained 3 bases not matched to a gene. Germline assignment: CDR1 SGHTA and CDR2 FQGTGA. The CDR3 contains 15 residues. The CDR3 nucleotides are TGTGCCAGCAGCGCCGGGACAGCGAACACCGGGGAGCTGTTTTTT. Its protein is CASSAGTANTGELFF.

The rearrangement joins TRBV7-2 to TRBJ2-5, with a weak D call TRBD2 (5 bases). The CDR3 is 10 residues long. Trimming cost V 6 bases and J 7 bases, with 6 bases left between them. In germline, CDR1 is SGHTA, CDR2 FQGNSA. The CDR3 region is CASSGGTQYF. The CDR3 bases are TGTGCCAGCAGTGGAGGGACCCAGTACTTC. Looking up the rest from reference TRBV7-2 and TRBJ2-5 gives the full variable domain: GAGVSQSPSNKVTEKGKDVELRCDPISGHTALYWYRQSLGQGLEFLIYFQGNSAPDKSGLPSDRFSAERTGGSVSTLTIQRTQQEDSAVYLCASSGGTQYFGPGTRLLVL.

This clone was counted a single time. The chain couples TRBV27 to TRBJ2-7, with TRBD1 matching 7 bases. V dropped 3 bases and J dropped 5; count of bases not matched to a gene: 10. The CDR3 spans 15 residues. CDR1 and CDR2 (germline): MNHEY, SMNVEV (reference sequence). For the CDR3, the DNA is TGTGCCAGCAGTTTCACAGGGGCTTCTAAGGACGAGCAGTACTTC. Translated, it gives CASSFTGASKDEQYF.

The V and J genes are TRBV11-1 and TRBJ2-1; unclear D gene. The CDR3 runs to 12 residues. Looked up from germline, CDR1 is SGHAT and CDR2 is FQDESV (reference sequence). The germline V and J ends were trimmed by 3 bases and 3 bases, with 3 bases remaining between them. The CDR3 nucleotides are TGTGCCAGCAGCTTTAACTACAATGAGCAGTTCTTC. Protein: CASSFNYNEQFF.

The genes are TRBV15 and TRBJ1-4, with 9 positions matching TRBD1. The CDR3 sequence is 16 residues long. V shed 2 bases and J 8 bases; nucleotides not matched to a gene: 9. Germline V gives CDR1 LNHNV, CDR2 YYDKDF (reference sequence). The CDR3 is CATSRLGDREGEKLFF. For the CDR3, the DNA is TGTGCCACCAGCAGACTAGGGGACAGGGAAGGGGAAAAACTGTTTTTT.

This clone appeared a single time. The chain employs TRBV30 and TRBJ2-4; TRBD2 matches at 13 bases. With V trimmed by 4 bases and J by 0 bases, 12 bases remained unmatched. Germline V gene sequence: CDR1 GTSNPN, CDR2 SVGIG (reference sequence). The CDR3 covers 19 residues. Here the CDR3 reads CAWTQGLAGAGVAKNIQYF. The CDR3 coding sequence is TGTGCCTGGACTCAAGGACTAGCGGGAGCTGGGGTAGCCAAAAACATTCAGTACTTC.

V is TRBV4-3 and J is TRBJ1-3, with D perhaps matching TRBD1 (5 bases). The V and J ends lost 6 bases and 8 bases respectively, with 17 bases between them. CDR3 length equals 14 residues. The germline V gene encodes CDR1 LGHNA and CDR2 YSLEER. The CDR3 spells CASSRTSKIDTIYF. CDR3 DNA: TGCGCCAGCAGTCGGACATCCAAGATAGACACCATATATTTT.

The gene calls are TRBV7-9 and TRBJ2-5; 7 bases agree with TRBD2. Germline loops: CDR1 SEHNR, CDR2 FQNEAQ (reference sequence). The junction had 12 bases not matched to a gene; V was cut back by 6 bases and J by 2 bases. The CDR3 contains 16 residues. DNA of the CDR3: TGTGCCAGCAGAAGCGGGAAGGGACCCCTTCAAGAGACCCAGTACTTC. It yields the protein CASRSGKGPLQETQYF.

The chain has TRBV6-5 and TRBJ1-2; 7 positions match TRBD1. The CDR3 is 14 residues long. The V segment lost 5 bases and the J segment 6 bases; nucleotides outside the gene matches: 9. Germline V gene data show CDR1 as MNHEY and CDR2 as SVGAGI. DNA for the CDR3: TGTGCCAGCAGTGCATCAGGGGGGTCGAATGGCTACACCTTC. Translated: CASSASGGSNGYTF.

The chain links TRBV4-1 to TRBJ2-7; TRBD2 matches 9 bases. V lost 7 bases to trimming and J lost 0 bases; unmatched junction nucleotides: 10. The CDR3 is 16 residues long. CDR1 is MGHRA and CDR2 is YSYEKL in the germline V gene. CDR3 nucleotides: TGCGCCAGCAAACCCGAGCTAGCGGGGATCTCCTACGAGCAGTACTTC. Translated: CASKPELAGISYEQYF.